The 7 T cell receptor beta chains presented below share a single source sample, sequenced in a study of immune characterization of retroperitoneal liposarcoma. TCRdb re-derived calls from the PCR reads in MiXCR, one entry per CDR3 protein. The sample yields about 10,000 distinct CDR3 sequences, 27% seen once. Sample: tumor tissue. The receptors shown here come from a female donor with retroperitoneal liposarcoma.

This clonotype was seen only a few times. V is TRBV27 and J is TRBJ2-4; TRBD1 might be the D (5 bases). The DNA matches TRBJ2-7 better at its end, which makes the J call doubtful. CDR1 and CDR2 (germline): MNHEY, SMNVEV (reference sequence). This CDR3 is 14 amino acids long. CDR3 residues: CASRREDNSYEQYF. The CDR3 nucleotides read TGTGCCAGCAGACGAGAGGACAACTCCTACGAGCAGTACTTC.

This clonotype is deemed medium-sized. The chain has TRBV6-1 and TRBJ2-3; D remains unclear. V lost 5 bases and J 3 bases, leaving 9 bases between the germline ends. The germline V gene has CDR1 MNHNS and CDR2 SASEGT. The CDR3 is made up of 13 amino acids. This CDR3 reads CASSQDQTDTQYF. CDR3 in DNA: TGTGCCAGCAGTCAGGACCAGACAGATACGCAGTATTTT.

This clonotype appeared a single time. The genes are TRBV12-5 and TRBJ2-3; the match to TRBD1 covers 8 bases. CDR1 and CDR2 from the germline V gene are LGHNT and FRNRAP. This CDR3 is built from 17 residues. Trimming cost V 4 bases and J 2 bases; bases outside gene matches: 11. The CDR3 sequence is CASGSSIGQGYTDTQYF. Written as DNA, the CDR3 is TGTGCTAGTGGTTCATCCATCGGACAGGGATACACAGATACGCAGTATTTT.

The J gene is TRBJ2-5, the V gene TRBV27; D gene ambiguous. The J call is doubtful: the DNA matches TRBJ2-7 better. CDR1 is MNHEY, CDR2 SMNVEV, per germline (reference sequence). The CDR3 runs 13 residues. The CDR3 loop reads CASSLSPSYEQYF. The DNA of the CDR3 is TGTGCCAGCAGTTTATCCCCCTCCTACGAGCAGTACTTC.

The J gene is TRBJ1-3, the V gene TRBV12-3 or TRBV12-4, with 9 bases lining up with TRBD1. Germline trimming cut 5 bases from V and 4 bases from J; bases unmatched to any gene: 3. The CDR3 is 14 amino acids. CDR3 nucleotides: TGTGCCAGCAGTAGCGGGACAGGGGGAAACACCATATATTTT. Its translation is CASSSGTGGNTIYF.

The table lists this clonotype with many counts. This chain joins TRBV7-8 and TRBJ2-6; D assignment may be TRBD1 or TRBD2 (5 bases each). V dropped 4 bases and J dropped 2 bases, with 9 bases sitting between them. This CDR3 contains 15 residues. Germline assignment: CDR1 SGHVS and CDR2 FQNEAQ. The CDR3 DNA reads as TGTGCCAGCAGCTCTTGGGGGACTGGGGCCAACGTCCTGACTTTC. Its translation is CASSSWGTGANVLTF. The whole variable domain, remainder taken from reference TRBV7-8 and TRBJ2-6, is GAGVSQSPRYKVAKRGQDVALRCDPISGHVSLFWYQQALGQGPEFLTYFQNEAQLDKSGLPSDRFFAERPEGSVSTLKIQRTQQEDSAVYLCASSSWGTGANVLTFGAGSRLTVL.

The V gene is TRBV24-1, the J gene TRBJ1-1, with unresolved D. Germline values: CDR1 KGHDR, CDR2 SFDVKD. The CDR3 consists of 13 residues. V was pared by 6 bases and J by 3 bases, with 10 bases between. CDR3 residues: CATSSLGYTEAFF. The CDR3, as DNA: TGTGCCACCAGTTCCTTGGGGTACACTGAAGCTTTCTTT.